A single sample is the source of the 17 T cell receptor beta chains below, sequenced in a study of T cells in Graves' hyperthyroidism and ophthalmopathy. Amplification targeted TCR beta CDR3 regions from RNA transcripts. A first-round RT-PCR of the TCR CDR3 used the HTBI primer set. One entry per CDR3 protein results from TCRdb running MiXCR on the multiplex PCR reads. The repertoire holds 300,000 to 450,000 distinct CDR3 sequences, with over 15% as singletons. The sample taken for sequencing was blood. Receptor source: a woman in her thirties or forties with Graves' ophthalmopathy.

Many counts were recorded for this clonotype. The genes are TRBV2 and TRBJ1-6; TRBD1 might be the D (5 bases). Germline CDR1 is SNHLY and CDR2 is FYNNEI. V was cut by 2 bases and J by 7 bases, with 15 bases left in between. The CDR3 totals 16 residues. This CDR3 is CASSERGAIVNSPLHF. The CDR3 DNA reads TGTGCCAGCAGTGAAAGGGGCGCCATCGTCAATTCACCCCTCCACTTT.

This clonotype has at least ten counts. The CDR3 sequence is CASSGEEVAGPYEQYF. The CDR3 DNA reads TGTGCCAGCAGTGGAGAGGAGGTAGCGGGACCCTACGAGCAGTACTTC. The V call is TRBV2, the J call TRBJ2-7; 8 bases are a match to TRBD2. CDR3 length equals 16 residues. V dropped 4 bases and J dropped 2; count of bases not matched to a gene: 10. CDR1 SNHLY and CDR2 FYNNEI come from the germline V gene.

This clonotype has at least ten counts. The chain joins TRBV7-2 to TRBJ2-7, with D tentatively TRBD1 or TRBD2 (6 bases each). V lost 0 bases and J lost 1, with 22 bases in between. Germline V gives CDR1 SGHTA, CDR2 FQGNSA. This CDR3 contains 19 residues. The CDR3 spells CASSLATRKRGPQSYEQYF. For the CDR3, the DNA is TGTGCCAGCAGCTTAGCCACACGAAAACGGGGGCCGCAGTCCTACGAGCAGTACTTC.

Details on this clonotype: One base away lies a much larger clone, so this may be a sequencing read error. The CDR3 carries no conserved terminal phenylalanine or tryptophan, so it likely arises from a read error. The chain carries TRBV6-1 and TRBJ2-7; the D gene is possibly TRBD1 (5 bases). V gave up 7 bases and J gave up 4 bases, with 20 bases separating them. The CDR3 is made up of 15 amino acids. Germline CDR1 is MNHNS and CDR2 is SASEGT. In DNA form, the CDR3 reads TGTGCCAGCAAAAGAACTGGGGCTTTAGATTACGAGCAGTACCTC. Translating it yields CASKRTGALDYEQYL.

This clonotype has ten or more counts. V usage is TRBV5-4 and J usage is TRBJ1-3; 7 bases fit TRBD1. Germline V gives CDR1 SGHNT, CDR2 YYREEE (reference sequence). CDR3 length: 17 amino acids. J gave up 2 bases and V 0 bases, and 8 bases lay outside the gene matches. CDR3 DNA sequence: TGTGCCAGCAGCTTGGCCCCAGGGGGATTTGCTGGAAACACCATATATTTT. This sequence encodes CASSLAPGGFAGNTIYF.

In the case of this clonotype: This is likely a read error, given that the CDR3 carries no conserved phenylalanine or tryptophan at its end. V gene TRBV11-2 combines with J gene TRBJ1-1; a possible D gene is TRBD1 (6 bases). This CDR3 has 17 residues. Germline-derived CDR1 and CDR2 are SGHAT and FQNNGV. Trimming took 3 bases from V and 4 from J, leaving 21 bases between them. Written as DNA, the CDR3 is TGTGCCAGCAGCTTGGGGTGGGGGGGCACTAATGGCACTGAAGCTTTCTCT. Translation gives CASSLGWGGTNGTEAFS.

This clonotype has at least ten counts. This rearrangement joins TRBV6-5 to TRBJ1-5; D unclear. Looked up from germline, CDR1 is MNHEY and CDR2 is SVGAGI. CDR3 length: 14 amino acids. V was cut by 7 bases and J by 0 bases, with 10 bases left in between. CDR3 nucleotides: TGTGCCAGCAACAATAGGTTTAGCAATCAGCCCCAGCATTTT. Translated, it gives CASNNRFSNQPQHF.

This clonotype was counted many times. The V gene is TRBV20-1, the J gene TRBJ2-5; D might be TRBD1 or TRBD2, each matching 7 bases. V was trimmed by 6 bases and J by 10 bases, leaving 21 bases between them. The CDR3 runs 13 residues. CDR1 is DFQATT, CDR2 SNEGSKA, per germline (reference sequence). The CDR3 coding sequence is TGCAGTGCAATCTTGACTAGCTCAGGGGGCCAGTACTTC. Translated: CSAILTSSGGQYF.

Here the CDR3 reads CASSDIAFYGYTF. The CDR3 DNA sequence: TGTGCCAGCAGTGACATCGCCTTCTATGGCTACACCTTC. This chain links TRBV6-1 with TRBJ1-2; D is unclear. The CDR3 is made up of 13 amino acids. Per germline, CDR1 MNHNS and CDR2 SASEGT. V was trimmed by 3 bases and J by 4 bases, leaving 9 bases between them.

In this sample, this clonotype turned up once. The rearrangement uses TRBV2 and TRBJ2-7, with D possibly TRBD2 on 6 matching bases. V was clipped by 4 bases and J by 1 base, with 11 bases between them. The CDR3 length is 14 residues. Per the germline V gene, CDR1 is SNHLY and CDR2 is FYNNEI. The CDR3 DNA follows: TGTGCCAGCAGTGTGGGGACTCCGTCCTACGAGCAGTACTTC. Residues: CASSVGTPSYEQYF.

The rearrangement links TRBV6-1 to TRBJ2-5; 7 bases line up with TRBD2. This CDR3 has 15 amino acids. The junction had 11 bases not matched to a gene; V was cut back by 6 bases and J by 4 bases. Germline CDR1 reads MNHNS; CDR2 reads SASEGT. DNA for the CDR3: TGTGCCAGCAGGGGAGCGGGACGGTCTGGAGAGACCCAGTACTTC. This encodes CASRGAGRSGETQYF.

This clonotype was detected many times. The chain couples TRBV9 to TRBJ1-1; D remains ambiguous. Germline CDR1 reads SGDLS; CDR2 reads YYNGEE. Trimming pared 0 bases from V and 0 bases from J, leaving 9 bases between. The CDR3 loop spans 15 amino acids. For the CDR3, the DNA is TGTGCCAGCAGCGTAGGAATGACTCTGAACACTGAAGCTTTCTTT. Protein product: CASSVGMTLNTEAFF.

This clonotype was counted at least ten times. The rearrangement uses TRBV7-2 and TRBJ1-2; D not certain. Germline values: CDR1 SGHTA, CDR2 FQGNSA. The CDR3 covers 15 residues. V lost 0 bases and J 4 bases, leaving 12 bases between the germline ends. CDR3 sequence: CASSLALTSFYGYTF. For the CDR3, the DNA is TGTGCCAGCAGCTTAGCGCTGACATCCTTCTATGGCTACACCTTC.

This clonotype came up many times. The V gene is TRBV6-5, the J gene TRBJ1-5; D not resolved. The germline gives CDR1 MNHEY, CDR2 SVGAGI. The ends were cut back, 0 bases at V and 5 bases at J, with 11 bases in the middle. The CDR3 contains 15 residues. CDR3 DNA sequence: TGTGCCAGCAGTTACTCTCTGGGGTGGGATCAGCCCCAGCATTTT. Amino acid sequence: CASSYSLGWDQPQHF.

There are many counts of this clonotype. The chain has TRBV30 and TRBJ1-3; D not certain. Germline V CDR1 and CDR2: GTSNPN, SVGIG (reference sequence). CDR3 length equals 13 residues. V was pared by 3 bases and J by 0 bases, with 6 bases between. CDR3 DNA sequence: TGTGCCTGGAGCCTGGCCTCTGGAAACACCATATATTTT. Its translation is CAWSLASGNTIYF.

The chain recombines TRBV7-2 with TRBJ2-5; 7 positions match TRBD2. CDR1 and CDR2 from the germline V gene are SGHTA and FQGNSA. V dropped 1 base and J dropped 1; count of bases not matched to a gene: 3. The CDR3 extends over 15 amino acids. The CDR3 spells CASSLVGGGQETQYF. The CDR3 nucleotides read TGTGCCAGCAGCTTAGTTGGGGGGGGCCAAGAGACCCAGTACTTC.

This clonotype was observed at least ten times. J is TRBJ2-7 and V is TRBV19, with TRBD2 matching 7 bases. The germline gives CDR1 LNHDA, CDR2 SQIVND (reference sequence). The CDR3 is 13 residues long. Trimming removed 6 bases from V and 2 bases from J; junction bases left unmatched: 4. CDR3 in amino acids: CASSGRPAYEQYF. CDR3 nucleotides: TGTGCCAGTAGCGGGAGGCCCGCCTACGAGCAGTACTTC.